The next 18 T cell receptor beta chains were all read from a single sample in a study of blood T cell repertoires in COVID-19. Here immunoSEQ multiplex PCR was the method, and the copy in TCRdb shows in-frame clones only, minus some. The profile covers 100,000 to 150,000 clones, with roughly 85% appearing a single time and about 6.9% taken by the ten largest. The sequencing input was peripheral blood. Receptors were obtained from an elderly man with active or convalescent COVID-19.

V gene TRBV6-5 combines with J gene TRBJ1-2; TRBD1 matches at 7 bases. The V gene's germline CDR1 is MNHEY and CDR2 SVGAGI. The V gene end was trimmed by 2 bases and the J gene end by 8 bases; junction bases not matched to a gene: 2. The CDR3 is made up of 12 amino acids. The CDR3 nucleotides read TGTGCCAGCAGTTACAGGGGGCTCGGCTACACCTTC. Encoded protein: CASSYRGLGYTF.

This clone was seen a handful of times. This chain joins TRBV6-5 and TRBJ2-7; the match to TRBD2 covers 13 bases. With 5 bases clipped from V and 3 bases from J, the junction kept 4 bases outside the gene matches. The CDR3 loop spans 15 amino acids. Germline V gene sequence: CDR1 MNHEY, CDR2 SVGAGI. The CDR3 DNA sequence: TGTGCCAGCAGTAAGACTAGCGGGGGGTACTACGAGCAGTACTTC. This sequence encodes CASSKTSGGYYEQYF.

The CDR3 DNA sequence: TGTGCCTGGAGTCCGCCGGGGGGGCACACAGATACGCAGTATTTT. This sequence encodes CAWSPPGGHTDTQYF. The genes are TRBV30 and TRBJ2-3, with TRBD2 identical over 8 bases. The CDR3 spans 15 residues. Per the germline V gene, CDR1 is GTSNPN and CDR2 is SVGIG (reference sequence). J was trimmed by 2 bases and V by 2 bases; bases with no gene match: 6.

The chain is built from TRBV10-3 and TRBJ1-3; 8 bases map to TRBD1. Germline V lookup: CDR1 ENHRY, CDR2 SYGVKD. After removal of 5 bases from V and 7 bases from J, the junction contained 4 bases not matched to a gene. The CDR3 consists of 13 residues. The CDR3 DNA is TGTGCCATCAGTCAGACAGGGGACAACACCATATATTTT. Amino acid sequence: CAISQTGDNTIYF.

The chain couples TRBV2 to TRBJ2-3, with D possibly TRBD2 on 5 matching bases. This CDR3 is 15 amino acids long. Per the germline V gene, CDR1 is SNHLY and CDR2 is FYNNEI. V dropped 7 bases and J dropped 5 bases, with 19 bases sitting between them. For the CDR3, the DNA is TGTGCCAGCACCCTACTCTCAGCGGCTGGAGATACGCAGTATTTT. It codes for CASTLLSAAGDTQYF.

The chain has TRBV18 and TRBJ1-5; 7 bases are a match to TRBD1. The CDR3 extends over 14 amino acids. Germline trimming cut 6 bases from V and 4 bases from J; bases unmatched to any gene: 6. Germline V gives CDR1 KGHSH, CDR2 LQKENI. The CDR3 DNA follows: TGTGCCAGCTCGAGGGGACAGTGGAATCAGCCCCAGCATTTT. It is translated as CASSRGQWNQPQHF. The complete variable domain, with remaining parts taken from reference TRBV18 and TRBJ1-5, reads NAGVMQNPRHLVRRRGQEARLRCSPMKGHSHVYWYRQLPEEGLKFMVYLQKENIIDESGMPKERFSAEFPKEGPSILRIQQVVRGDSAAYFCASSRGQWNQPQHFGDGTRLSIL.

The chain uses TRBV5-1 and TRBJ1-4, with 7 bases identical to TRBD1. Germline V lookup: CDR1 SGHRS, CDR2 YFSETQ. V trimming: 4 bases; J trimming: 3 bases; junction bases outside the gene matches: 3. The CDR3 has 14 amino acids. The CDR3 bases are TGCGCCAGCAGCGCCAGGGGGGCTAATGAAAAACTGTTTTTT. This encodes CASSARGANEKLFF.

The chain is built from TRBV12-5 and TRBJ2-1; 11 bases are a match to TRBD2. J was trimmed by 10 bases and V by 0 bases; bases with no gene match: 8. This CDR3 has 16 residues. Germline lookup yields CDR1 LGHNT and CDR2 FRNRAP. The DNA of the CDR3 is TGTGCTAGTGGTTTGGTACTGGGACTAGCGGCCCTGGAGCAGTTCTTC. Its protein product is CASGLVLGLAALEQFF.

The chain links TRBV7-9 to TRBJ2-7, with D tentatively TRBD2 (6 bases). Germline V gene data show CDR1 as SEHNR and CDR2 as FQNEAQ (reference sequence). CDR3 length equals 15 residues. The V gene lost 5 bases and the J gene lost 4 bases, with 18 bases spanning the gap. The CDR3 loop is CASSVTGTYIYEQYF. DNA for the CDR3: TGTGCCAGCAGCGTGACCGGGACTTACATTTACGAGCAGTACTTC.

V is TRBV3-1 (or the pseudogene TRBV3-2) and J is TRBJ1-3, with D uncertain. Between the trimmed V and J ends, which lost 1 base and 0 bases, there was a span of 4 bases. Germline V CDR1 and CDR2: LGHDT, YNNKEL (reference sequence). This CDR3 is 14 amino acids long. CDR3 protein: CASSQASSGNTIYF. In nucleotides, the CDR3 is TGTGCCAGCAGCCAAGCTAGCTCTGGAAACACCATATATTTT.

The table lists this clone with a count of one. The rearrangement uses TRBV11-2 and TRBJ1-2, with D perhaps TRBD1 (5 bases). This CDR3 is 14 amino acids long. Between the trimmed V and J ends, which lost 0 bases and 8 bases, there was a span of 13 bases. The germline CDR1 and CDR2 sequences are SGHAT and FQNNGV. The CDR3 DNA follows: TGTGCCAGCAGCTTAGATCAGGGCCCATTCGGCTACACCTTC. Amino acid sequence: CASSLDQGPFGYTF.

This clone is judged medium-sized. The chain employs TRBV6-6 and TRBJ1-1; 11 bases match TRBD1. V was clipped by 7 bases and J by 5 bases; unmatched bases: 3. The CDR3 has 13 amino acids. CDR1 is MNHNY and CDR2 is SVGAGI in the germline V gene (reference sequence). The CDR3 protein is CASTGTGGTEAFF. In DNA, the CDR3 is TGTGCCAGCACAGGGACAGGGGGGACTGAAGCTTTCTTT.

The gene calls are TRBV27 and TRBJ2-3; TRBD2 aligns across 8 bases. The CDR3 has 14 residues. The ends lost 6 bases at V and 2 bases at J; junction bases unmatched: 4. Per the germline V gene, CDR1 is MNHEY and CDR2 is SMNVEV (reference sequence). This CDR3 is CASSGGAPTDTQYF. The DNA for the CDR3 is TGTGCCAGCAGCGGGGGGGCCCCCACAGATACGCAGTATTTT.

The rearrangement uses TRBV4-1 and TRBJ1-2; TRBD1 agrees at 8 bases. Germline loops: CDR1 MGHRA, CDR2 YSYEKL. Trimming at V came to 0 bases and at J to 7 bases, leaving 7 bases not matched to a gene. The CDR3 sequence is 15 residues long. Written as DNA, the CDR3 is TGCGCCAGCAGCCAAGATTGGGCAGGGGGCAGTGGCTACACCTTC. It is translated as CASSQDWAGGSGYTF.

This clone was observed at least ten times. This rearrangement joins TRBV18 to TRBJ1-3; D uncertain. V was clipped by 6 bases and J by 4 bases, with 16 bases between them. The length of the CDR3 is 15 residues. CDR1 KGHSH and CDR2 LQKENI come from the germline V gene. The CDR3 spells CASSSASGSGNTIYF. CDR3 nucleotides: TGTGCCAGCTCCTCAGCGAGCGGGAGCGGAAACACCATATATTTT.

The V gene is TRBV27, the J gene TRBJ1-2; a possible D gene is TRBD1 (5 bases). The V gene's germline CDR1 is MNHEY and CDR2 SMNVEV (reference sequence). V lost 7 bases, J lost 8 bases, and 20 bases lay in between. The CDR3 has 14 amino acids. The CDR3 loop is CASTNDPAGRGYTF. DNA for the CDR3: TGTGCCAGCACCAATGATCCGGCAGGGCGAGGCTACACCTTC.

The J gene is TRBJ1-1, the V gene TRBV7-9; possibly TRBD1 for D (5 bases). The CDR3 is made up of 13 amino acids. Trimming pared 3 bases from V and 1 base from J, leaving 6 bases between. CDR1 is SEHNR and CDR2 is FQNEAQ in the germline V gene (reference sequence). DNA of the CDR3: TGTGCCAGCAGCTTCGGGGGGAACACTGAAGCTTTCTTT. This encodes CASSFGGNTEAFF.

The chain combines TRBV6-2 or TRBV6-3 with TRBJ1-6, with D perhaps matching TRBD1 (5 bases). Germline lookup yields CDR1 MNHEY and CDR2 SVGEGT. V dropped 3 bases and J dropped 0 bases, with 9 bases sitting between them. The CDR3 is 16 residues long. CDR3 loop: CASSYRQGSYNSPLHF. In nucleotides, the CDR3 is TGTGCCAGCAGTTATCGGCAGGGCTCCTATAATTCACCCCTCCACTTT.